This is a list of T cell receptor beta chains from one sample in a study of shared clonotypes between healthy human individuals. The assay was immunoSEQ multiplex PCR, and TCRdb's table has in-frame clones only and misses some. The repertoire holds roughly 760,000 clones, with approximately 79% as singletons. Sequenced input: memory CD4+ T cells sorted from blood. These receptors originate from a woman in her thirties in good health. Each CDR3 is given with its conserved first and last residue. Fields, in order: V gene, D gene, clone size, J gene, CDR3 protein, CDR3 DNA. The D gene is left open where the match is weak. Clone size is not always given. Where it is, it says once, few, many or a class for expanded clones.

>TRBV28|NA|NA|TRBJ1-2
CASSLPLANYGYTF
TGTGCCAGCAGTTTACCGTTAGCTAACTATGGCTACACCTTC
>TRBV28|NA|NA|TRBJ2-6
CASTPGRLRVTGANVLTF
TGTGCCAGCACCCCAGGAAGGTTGAGGGTGACTGGGGCCAACGTCCTGACTTTC
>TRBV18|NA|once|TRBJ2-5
CASSGVSNQETQYF
TGTGCCAGCTCAGGGGTCTCCAACCAAGAGACCCAGTACTTC
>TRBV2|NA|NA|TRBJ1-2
CASSPRGMDYGYTF
TGTGCCAGCAGCCCACGGGGGATGGACTATGGCTACACCTTC
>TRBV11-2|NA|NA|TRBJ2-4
CASSFGGQWDIQYF
TGTGCCAGCAGCTTCGGTGGACAGTGGGACATTCAGTACTTC
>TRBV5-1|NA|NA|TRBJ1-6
CASSLEGPNSPLHF
TGCGCCAGCAGCTTGGAAGGACCTAATTCACCCCTCCACTTT
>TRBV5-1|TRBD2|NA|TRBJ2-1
CASSFGLAEFNEQFF
TGCGCCAGCAGCTTTGGGCTAGCGGAGTTCAATGAGCAGTTCTTC
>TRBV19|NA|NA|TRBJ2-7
CASSIVSDSYEQYF
TGTGCCAGTAGTATAGTCTCGGACTCCTACGAGCAGTACTTC
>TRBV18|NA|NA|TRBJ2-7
CASSPPGLNYEQYF
TGTGCCAGCTCACCACCTGGACTTAACTACGAGCAGTACTTC
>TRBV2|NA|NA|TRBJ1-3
CASRGPPSNTIYF
TGTGCCAGCAGGGGCCCCCCGTCCAACACCATATATTTT
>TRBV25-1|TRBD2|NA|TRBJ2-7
CASTEGEGGRDYEQYF
TGTGCCAGCACCGAAGGAGAGGGCGGGAGGGATTACGAGCAGTACTTC
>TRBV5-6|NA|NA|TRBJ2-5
CASSFRESETQYF
TGTGCCAGCAGCTTCAGGGAATCAGAGACCCAGTACTTC
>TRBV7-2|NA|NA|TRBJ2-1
CASSLDPANEQFF
TGTGCCAGCAGCTTAGACCCAGCCAATGAGCAGTTCTTC
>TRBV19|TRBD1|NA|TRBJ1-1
CASSISGQSNTEAFF
TGTGCCAGTAGTATCTCGGGACAGTCTAACACTGAAGCTTTCTTT
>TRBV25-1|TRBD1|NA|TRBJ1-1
CASSGGTGENTEAFF
TGTGCCAGCAGTGGGGGGACAGGGGAAAACACTGAAGCTTTCTTT
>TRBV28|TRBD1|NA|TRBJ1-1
CASSFRQGAGNTEAFF
TGTGCCAGCAGTTTCCGGCAGGGGGCTGGGAACACTGAAGCTTTCTTT
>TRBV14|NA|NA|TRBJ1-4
CASSRDNLPREKLFF
TGTGCCAGCAGCCGGGACAACTTGCCCAGGGAAAAACTGTTTTTT
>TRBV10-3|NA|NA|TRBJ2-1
CAIRGVSSYNEQFF
TGTGCCATCAGGGGGGTCTCTTCCTACAATGAGCAGTTCTTC
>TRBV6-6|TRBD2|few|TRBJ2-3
CASSYLSGGADTQYF
TGTGCCAGCAGTTACTTGTCGGGAGGTGCAGATACGCAGTATTTT
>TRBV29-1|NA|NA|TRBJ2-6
CSADGGRLSSGANVLTF
TGCAGCGCTGACGGGGGAAGATTAAGCTCTGGGGCCAACGTCCTGACTTTC
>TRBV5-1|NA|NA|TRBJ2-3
CASSFEETDTQYF
TGCGCCAGCAGCTTTGAGGAGACAGATACGCAGTATTTT
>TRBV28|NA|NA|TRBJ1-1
CASRTSTDSEAFF
TGTGCCAGCAGAACCTCGACGGACTCCGAAGCTTTCTTT